The 8 T cell receptor beta chains below all came from one sample that was sequenced in a study of cytomegalovirus exposure and HLA in healthy donors. The PCR was carried out with 60 Vbeta primers and 13 Jbeta primers. TCRdb's copy holds only in-frame clones and misses some; the assay was immunoSEQ multiplex PCR. Here the sample spans roughly 120,000 clones, roughly 80% being singletons. Input material: PBMCs. The source is a female donor in good health and CMV-seropositive.

This clone was picked up one time. The chain joins TRBV6-1 to TRBJ2-3; no reliable D call. The V gene's germline CDR1 is MNHNS and CDR2 SASEGT. The V and J ends lost 4 bases and 6 bases respectively, with 11 bases between them. This CDR3 is built from 13 residues. CDR3 nucleotides: TGTGCCAGCAGTGTCCGAGTTTCGGATACGCAGTATTTT. Translating gives CASSVRVSDTQYF.

In its sample, this clone was seen a few times. The chain is built from TRBV5-8 and TRBJ2-3; 12 positions match TRBD1. Germline V lookup: CDR1 SGHTS, CDR2 YDEGEE. The CDR3 is 15 residues long. V dropped 4 bases and J dropped 6; count of bases not matched to a gene: 6. CDR3 bases: TGTGCCAGCAGCGGGACAGGGGGCCGTCTGGATACGCAGTATTTT. Translated, it gives CASSGTGGRLDTQYF.

This clone has only one observation. The chain couples TRBV6-5 to TRBJ1-3; 7 positions agree with TRBD1. This CDR3 region has 16 residues. Germline values: CDR1 MNHEY, CDR2 SVGAGI. The J segment lost 4 bases and the V segment lost 0 bases, leaving 6 bases of the junction unmatched. CDR3 residues: CASSYSGGQRGNTIYF. The CDR3 nucleotides read TGTGCCAGCAGTTACTCGGGGGGACAGAGAGGAAACACCATATATTTT.

There are a few counts of this clone. The CDR3 nucleotides are TGCGCCAGCAGATCAACGACAGGAAACACCGGGGAGCTGTTTTTT. It codes for CASRSTTGNTGELFF. The rearrangement joins TRBV4-1 to TRBJ2-2; TRBD1 might be the D (6 bases). Germline CDR1 MGHRA, CDR2 YSYEKL. The V gene lost 6 bases and the J gene lost 2 bases, with 13 bases spanning the gap. This CDR3 contains 15 residues.

The CDR3 here is CASSLDLGAEAFF. DNA of the CDR3: TGTGCCAGCAGCTTAGATTTAGGGGCTGAAGCTTTCTTT. V and J are TRBV7-9 and TRBJ1-1; D may be TRBD1 (5 bases). Trimming stripped 1 base from V and 6 bases from J, with 9 bases between. This CDR3 has 13 amino acids. The germline V gene has CDR1 SEHNR and CDR2 FQNEAQ (reference sequence).

The V and J genes are TRBV7-9 and TRBJ1-5; D possibly corresponds to TRBD1 (6 bases). V lost 1 base and J 4 bases, leaving 11 bases between the germline ends. The CDR3 sequence is 15 residues long. Germline assignment: CDR1 SEHNR and CDR2 FQNEAQ (reference sequence). Here the CDR3 reads CASSLGDGTNQPQHF. The CDR3 nucleotides read TGTGCCAGCAGCTTAGGGGACGGGACAAATCAGCCCCAGCATTTT.

This clone has only a few counts. The V and J genes are TRBV5-1 and TRBJ2-6, with D possibly being TRBD2 (5 bases). Germline CDR1 SGHRS, CDR2 YFSETQ. This CDR3 region has 15 residues. V was clipped by 7 bases and J by 0 bases, with 11 bases between them. The CDR3 spells CASYLGDSGANVLTF. CDR3 sequence (DNA): TGCGCCAGCTACCTCGGGGACTCTGGGGCCAACGTCCTGACTTTC.

The CDR3 sequence is CASSPYGGTAMTNEKLFF. DNA of the CDR3: TGTGCCAGCTCACCCTACGGAGGGACCGCGATGACTAATGAAAAACTGTTTTTT. The chain combines TRBV18 with TRBJ1-4, with D perhaps TRBD1 (5 bases). The V gene lost 3 bases and the J gene lost 2 bases, with 19 bases spanning the gap. Germline V gives CDR1 KGHSH, CDR2 LQKENI. The CDR3 spans 18 residues. Together with reference TRBV18 and TRBJ1-4, the CDR3 gives the full variable domain: NAGVMQNPRHLVRRRGQEARLRCSPMKGHSHVYWYRQLPEEGLKFMVYLQKENIIDESGMPKERFSAEFPKEGPSILRIQQVVRGDSAAYFCASSPYGGTAMTNEKLFFGSGTQLSVL.